This T cell receptor (beta chain) comes out of a study of shared clonotypes between healthy human individuals. With 0 bases removed from V and 2 bases from J, the gap between germline ends came to 8 bases. Germline loops: CDR1 SGHNT, CDR2 YYREEE (reference sequence). The CDR3 consists of 14 residues. This table comes from immunoSEQ multiplex PCR, and its TCRdb copy is limited to in-frame clones, with some not included. The sample records under 1,100,000 clones, about four fifths being singletons. The sample taken for sequencing was memory CD4+ T cells from PBMCs. Stated subset: CD45RA-negative fraction. This sequence originates from a man aged 18-30 years in good health. Some clones in this sample may be carry-over from other donors' samples. V gene TRBV5-4 combines with J gene TRBJ2-5; D remains ambiguous. Here the CDR3 DNA reads TGTGCCAGCAGCTTGGTTGGCGGTCAAGAGACCCAGTACTTC. Its protein is CASSLVGGQETQYF.